This T cell receptor (beta chain) was retrieved from a study of a mutant IDH1 vaccine in newly diagnosed glioma. Across the study: Vaccines were first given 4-6 weeks after radiotherapy alone, or with temozolomide cycles.

Of note for this clone: The antigen remains undetermined.

Time point in this sample: week 23, last vaccination. Vaccinated patients received 300 ug of mutant IDH1 20-mer peptide per dose, with topical imiquimod. CDR3 size: 11 residues. V was trimmed by 4 bases and J by 0 bases, leaving 4 bases between them. Germline lookup yields CDR1 SQVTM and CDR2 ANQGSEA. TCRdb keeps only in-frame clones here, not all; method: immunoSEQ multiplex PCR. The top ten clones hold around 5.3% of a sample with tens of thousands of clones, about 80% of them seen once. The origin of this receptor is a man aged 45-65 years with glioma. The chain uses TRBV29-1 and TRBJ2-7; unclear D gene. This sample comprised PBMCs, obtained from a glioma patient whose treatment included an IDH1 peptide vaccine. CDR3 sequence: CSVVGSYEQYF. The CDR3 DNA is TGCAGCGTTGTAGGCTCCTACGAGCAGTACTTC.